These 27 T cell receptor beta chains share one sample of origin, sequenced in a study of sequential checkpoint blockade in melanoma. Method: immunoSEQ multiplex PCR; TCRdb's copy keeps in-frame clones and lacks some. The sample holds tens of thousands of clones, less than 75% seen once. Treatment reported: randomized to nivolumab then ipilimumab (arm A) or the reverse (arm B). Sequenced here: CD8+ T cells sorted from blood (inferred from file names), sampled from a patient given nivolumab and ipilimumab in sequence. The source is a human donor with melanoma.

The chain combines TRBV15 with TRBJ2-1; TRBD2 aligns across 9 bases. CDR1 is LNHNV and CDR2 is YYDKDF in the germline V gene (reference sequence). Unmatched junction bases numbered 0, after V lost 0 bases and J lost 3 bases. The CDR3 consists of 15 residues. The CDR3 sequence: CATSRERGGYNEQFF. In DNA form, the CDR3 reads TGTGCCACCAGCAGAGAGCGGGGGGGCTACAATGAGCAGTTCTTC.

The chain is built from TRBV7-3 and TRBJ2-1, with 9 bases aligning to TRBD2. V shed 6 bases, J shed 5 bases, and the junction held 2 bases outside the gene matches. CDR3 length: 13 residues. Germline V lookup: CDR1 SGHTA, CDR2 FQGTGA. The CDR3: CASRAGGDNEQFF. CDR3 nucleotides: TGTGCCAGCAGAGCGGGGGGCGACAATGAGCAGTTCTTC.

The chain recombines TRBV2 with TRBJ2-6; the match to TRBD2 covers 14 bases. Germline assignment: CDR1 SNHLY and CDR2 FYNNEI. The CDR3 totals 17 residues. J gave up 4 bases and V 6 bases, and 5 bases lay outside the gene matches. The CDR3 protein is CASRQGLAGAGANVLTF. The CDR3 coding sequence is TGTGCCAGCAGACAGGGACTAGCGGGGGCGGGGGCCAACGTCCTGACTTTC.

The rearrangement joins TRBV9 to TRBJ2-1, with TRBD2 matching 7 bases. With 3 bases clipped from V and 1 base from J, the junction kept 4 bases outside the gene matches. The CDR3 totals 15 residues. The germline V gene has CDR1 SGDLS and CDR2 YYNGEE. CDR3 sequence reads: CASSESGVSYNEQFF. CDR3 DNA: TGTGCCAGCAGCGAAAGCGGGGTGTCCTACAATGAGCAGTTCTTC. The variable domain in full, with the rest retrieved from reference TRBV9 and TRBJ2-1, is DSGVTQTPKHLITATGQRVTLRCSPRSGDLSVYWYQQSLDQGLQFLIQYYNGEERAKGNILERFSAQQFPDLHSELNLSSLELGDSALYFCASSESGVSYNEQFFGPGTRLTVL.

The chain recombines TRBV18 with TRBJ2-5; the match to TRBD1 covers 9 bases. CDR3 size: 16 residues. Per germline, CDR1 KGHSH and CDR2 LQKENI. Trimming took 8 bases from V and 3 from J; bases not matched to a gene: 13. The CDR3 spells CASSQVGTGQEETQYF. CDR3 DNA: TGTGCCAGCAGCCAAGTTGGGACAGGGCAAGAAGAGACCCAGTACTTC.

The chain carries TRBV7-3 and TRBJ2-2, with 9 bases identical to TRBD1. Germline V gives CDR1 SGHTA, CDR2 FQGTGA. The trim removed 4 bases at V and 3 bases at J, leaving 15 bases unmatched. This CDR3 has 19 residues. CDR3 nucleotides: TGTGCCAGCAGCTCTTACCCTCTCACCCGGACAGGGGACACCGGGGAGCTGTTTTTT. This encodes CASSSYPLTRTGDTGELFF.

This clone turned up a few times. The rearrangement uses TRBV4-1 and TRBJ2-1; D possibly corresponds to TRBD1 (6 bases). Germline-derived CDR1 and CDR2 are MGHRA and YSYEKL. Trimming stripped 3 bases from V and 4 bases from J, with 13 bases between. CDR3 length equals 15 residues. In nucleotides, the CDR3 is TGCGCCAGCAGCCAGGTGGACAGTTGGTACAATGAGCAGTTCTTC. This translates into CASSQVDSWYNEQFF.

The gene calls are TRBV5-6 and TRBJ2-1; 10 bases line up with TRBD1. CDR3 length equals 18 residues. Per germline, CDR1 SGHDT and CDR2 YYEEEE. After removal of 4 bases from V and 4 bases from J, the junction contained 14 bases not matched to a gene. CDR3 sequence (DNA): TGTGCCAGCAGCCCGGATAAGGGACAGGGGTTTGGGTACAATGAGCAGTTCTTC. It specifies CASSPDKGQGFGYNEQFF.

The chain carries TRBV7-6 and TRBJ2-5, with TRBD2 matching over 7 bases. CDR1 and CDR2 (germline): SGHVS, FNYEAQ. The CDR3 totals 13 residues. After removal of 5 bases from V and 5 bases from J, the junction contained 5 bases not matched to a gene. The CDR3 region is CASSPAGSETQYF. The CDR3 coding sequence is TGTGCCAGCAGCCCAGCGGGATCTGAGACCCAGTACTTC. Complete variable domain (other parts from reference TRBV7-6 and TRBJ2-5): GAGVSQSPRYKVTKRGQDVALRCDPISGHVSLYWYRQALGQGPEFLTYFNYEAQQDKSGLPNDRFSAERPEGSISTLTIQRTEQRDSAMYRCASSPAGSETQYFGPGTRLLVL.

This sequence joins TRBV4-3 and TRBJ1-2; no firm D call. The CDR3 has 15 amino acids. Trimming shortened V by 0 bases and J by 4 bases, and 12 bases separated the two germline ends. The V gene's germline CDR1 is LGHNA and CDR2 YSLEER. CDR3 nucleotide sequence: TGCGCCAGCAGCCAAGATCTACAGAGCCGCTATGGCTACACCTTC. The encoded protein is CASSQDLQSRYGYTF.

V gene TRBV23-1 combines with J gene TRBJ1-2; D perhaps matches TRBD1 (6 bases). TRBV23-1 is identified as an open reading frame with a role that is uncertain. The CDR3 runs to 15 residues. The V end was cut by 0 bases, the J end by 9 bases, with 17 bases between. CDR3 protein: CASSQSAQRQDSYTF. The CDR3 bases are TGCGCCAGCAGTCAATCCGCCCAGAGACAGGATAGCTACACCTTC.

The rearrangement links TRBV27 to TRBJ2-5, with TRBD2 matching 8 bases. Germline CDR1 is MNHEY and CDR2 is SMNVEV (reference sequence). The CDR3 contains 15 residues. Germline trimming cut 5 bases from V and 4 bases from J; bases unmatched to any gene: 9. CDR3 sequence: CASSEGSGVAETQYF. The CDR3 DNA sequence: TGTGCCAGCAGTGAAGGTAGCGGGGTAGCAGAGACCCAGTACTTC.

The chain has TRBV18 and TRBJ1-5, with D possibly TRBD1 on 6 matching bases. In germline, CDR1 is KGHSH, CDR2 LQKENI. The ends were cut back, 2 bases at V and 5 bases at J, with 13 bases in the middle. The CDR3 length is 15 residues. The CDR3 is CASSPSGTRDQPQHF. The CDR3 nucleotides read TGTGCCAGCTCACCATCCGGGACAAGGGATCAGCCCCAGCATTTT. Full variable domain (outside the CDR3, taken from reference TRBV18 and TRBJ1-5): NAGVMQNPRHLVRRRGQEARLRCSPMKGHSHVYWYRQLPEEGLKFMVYLQKENIIDESGMPKERFSAEFPKEGPSILRIQQVVRGDSAAYFCASSPSGTRDQPQHFGDGTRLSIL.

The chain carries TRBV14 and TRBJ1-4; the D gene is possibly TRBD1 (5 bases). The CDR3 consists of 15 residues. V gave up 4 bases and J gave up 1 base, with 10 bases separating them. In germline, CDR1 is SGHDN, CDR2 FVKESK. The CDR3 coding sequence is TGTGCCAGCAGCCCATGGGGGGGAACTAATGAAAAACTGTTTTTT. Translated: CASSPWGGTNEKLFF.

The chain employs TRBV7-9 and TRBJ2-1, with D hard to call. Trimming removed 5 bases at V and 5 bases at J, with 13 bases between. The CDR3 has 14 amino acids. CDR1 and CDR2 (germline): SEHNR, FQNEAQ (reference sequence). The CDR3 sequence: CASSPRSYNNEQFF. The DNA for the CDR3 is TGTGCCAGCAGCCCCAGGTCCTATAACAATGAGCAGTTCTTC.

The gene calls are TRBV7-8 and TRBJ1-5; 7 bases match TRBD1. CDR3 length equals 15 residues. Germline lookup yields CDR1 SGHVS and CDR2 FQNEAQ. V lost 1 base, J lost 5 bases, and 5 bases stayed unmatched. CDR3 sequence: CASSLEGGLHQPQHF. The DNA of the CDR3 is TGTGCCAGCAGCTTAGAAGGGGGCCTCCATCAGCCCCAGCATTTT.

This clone was seen more than once but under ten times. The V and J genes are TRBV29-1 and TRBJ2-7; possible D gene TRBD2, 6 bases. Trimming left V 2 bases short and J 3 bases short, with 11 bases between. CDR3 size: 13 residues. CDR1 and CDR2 from the germline V gene are SQVTM and ANQGSEA. CDR3: CSVEWQGLYEQYF. The CDR3 coding sequence is TGCAGCGTTGAATGGCAGGGACTCTACGAGCAGTACTTC.

By sample share, this clone is medium-sized. The rearrangement links TRBV7-2 to TRBJ1-2; D remains ambiguous. The ends were cut back, 4 bases at V and 4 bases at J, with 7 bases in the middle. This CDR3 spans 12 amino acids. CDR1 is SGHTA, CDR2 FQGNSA, per germline. This CDR3 reads CASSSLLYGYTF. In nucleotides, the CDR3 is TGTGCCAGCAGCTCCCTCCTCTATGGCTACACCTTC.

The V and J genes are TRBV18 and TRBJ1-1, with D tentatively TRBD1 (5 bases). Trimming left V 3 bases short and J 5 bases short, with 16 bases between. Germline V gene lookup returns CDR1 KGHSH and CDR2 LQKENI. CDR3 length: 15 amino acids. The CDR3 bases are TGTGCCAGCTCACCCGGCAGGGAAGGGGATACTGAAGCTTTCTTT. As protein: CASSPGREGDTEAFF.

There are a few counts of this clone. This chain links TRBV11-2 with TRBJ1-5; D perhaps matches TRBD1 (6 bases). V was shortened by 1 base and J by 7 bases, with 11 bases between the two germline ends. The CDR3 is made up of 14 amino acids. CDR1 SGHAT and CDR2 FQNNGV come from the germline V gene. CDR3 in amino acids: CASSLGGGQQPQHF. The CDR3 region has the DNA TGTGCCAGCAGCTTAGGTGGGGGCCAGCAGCCCCAGCATTTT.

The V call is TRBV5-5, the J call TRBJ1-4; maybe TRBD1 (5 bases). Germline V gene sequence: CDR1 SGHKS, CDR2 YYEKEE (reference sequence). V lost 2 bases, J lost 6 bases, and 11 bases lay in between. The CDR3 runs 14 residues. The CDR3 nucleotides are TGTGCCAGCAGCTTATCAGGGAACGATGAAAAACTGTTTTTT. Its translation is CASSLSGNDEKLFF.

The chain couples TRBV7-8 to TRBJ1-2, with D possibly TRBD1 on 6 matching bases. In germline, CDR1 is SGHVS, CDR2 FQNEAQ. The CDR3 sequence is 13 residues long. V was clipped by 5 bases and J by 3 bases, with 10 bases between them. CDR3 in amino acids: CASSTRQDYGYTF. In nucleotides, the CDR3 is TGTGCCAGCAGCACCCGACAGGACTATGGCTACACCTTC.

The V gene is TRBV6-6, the J gene TRBJ2-6; D is possibly TRBD2 (6 bases). The V gene lost 0 bases and the J gene lost 4 bases, with 10 bases spanning the gap. Germline V gene data show CDR1 as MNHNY and CDR2 as SVGAGI (reference sequence). This CDR3 spans 16 amino acids. The DNA for the CDR3 is TGTGCCAGCAGTTACTCACGCGGGACCGGGGCCAACGTCCTGACTTTC. Translated: CASSYSRGTGANVLTF.

The chain combines TRBV4-1 with TRBJ1-2; D remains ambiguous. Between the trimmed V and J ends, which lost 5 bases and 5 bases, there was a span of 9 bases. Per germline, CDR1 MGHRA and CDR2 YSYEKL. There are 12 residues in the CDR3. As DNA, the CDR3 is TGCGCCAGCAGCGCCCTAATGTATGGCTACACCTTC. Translation: CASSALMYGYTF.

The V call is TRBV2, the J call TRBJ2-2; TRBD1 aligns across 12 bases. The germline gives CDR1 SNHLY, CDR2 FYNNEI. V shed 9 bases, J shed 5 bases, and the junction held 4 bases outside the gene matches. CDR3 size: 14 residues. CDR3 nucleotide sequence: TGTGCCAGAAGGGACAGGGGGCAAACCGGGGAGCTGTTTTTT. Its protein is CARRDRGQTGELFF.

The rearrangement links TRBV27 to TRBJ2-2; D is perhaps TRBD2 (5 bases). Deletions cut 6 bases from V and 2 bases from J, with 13 bases between. Germline V gene lookup returns CDR1 MNHEY and CDR2 SMNVEV (reference sequence). There are 15 residues in the CDR3. CDR3 DNA sequence: TGTGCCAGCAGCCTAGGACTCATTAACACCGGGGAGCTGTTTTTT. This translates into CASSLGLINTGELFF.

The chain links TRBV19 to TRBJ1-2; no definite D call. Germline V gene data show CDR1 as LNHDA and CDR2 as SQIVND (reference sequence). The V gene lost 9 bases and the J gene lost 4 bases, with 15 bases spanning the gap. The CDR3 extends over 13 amino acids. CDR3 nucleotides: TGTGCCAGCAGTTCAGTTGGGCTCTATGGCTACACCTTC. The encoded protein is CASSSVGLYGYTF.